The 17 T cell receptor beta chains given below trace back to one sample, sequenced in a study of blood T cells in healthy people across ages. Together with a sample-barcoded 5' primer, a J-beta primer mix was included in a second PCR lasting about 6 to 11 cycles. TCRdb called the 5' RACE reads again in MiXCR, with one record for every CDR3 protein. There are fewer than 2,000,000 distinct CDR3 sequences in the sample; about 39% occur only once, and roughly 23% lies in the top ten. The sample comprised blood. The source is a human donor in good health.

This clonotype was observed a single time. The rearrangement uses TRBV5-1 and TRBJ2-4, with D possibly TRBD2 on 5 matching bases. V lost 5 bases and J 6 bases, leaving 12 bases between the germline ends. The CDR3 runs 13 residues. Germline CDR1 SGHRS, CDR2 YFSETQ. This CDR3 reads CASSPEGRNIQYF. DNA for the CDR3: TGCGCCAGCAGTCCCGAGGGCAGAAACATTCAGTACTTC.

The V gene is TRBV20-1, the J gene TRBJ2-3; 13 nucleotides line up with TRBD2. CDR1 is DFQATT, CDR2 SNEGSKA, per germline (reference sequence). V lost 6 bases to trimming and J lost 6 bases; unmatched junction nucleotides: 15. The CDR3 is 17 residues long. The CDR3 nucleotides read TGCAGTGCGTCCACATCCGGGACTAGCGGGGATATGGATACGCAGTATTTT. Translating it yields CSASTSGTSGDMDTQYF.

This clonotype appeared a few times. This chain uses TRBV7-2 with TRBJ2-1; 7 bases line up with TRBD2. The CDR3 contains 14 residues. The J segment lost 7 bases and the V segment lost 2 bases, leaving 5 bases of the junction unmatched. Germline values: CDR1 SGHTA, CDR2 FQGNSA. CDR3 sequence reads: CASSLILARNEQFF. The CDR3 bases are TGTGCCAGCAGCTTAATACTAGCGAGGAATGAGCAGTTCTTC.

The J gene is TRBJ2-5, the V gene TRBV12-3 or TRBV12-4, with 7 positions matching TRBD1. V shed 2 bases, J shed 3 bases, and the junction held 9 bases outside the gene matches. CDR3 length: 16 amino acids. The chain's CDR3 is CASSLIGTGTEETQYF. The CDR3 bases are TGTGCCAGCAGTTTAATCGGTACCGGGACAGAAGAGACCCAGTACTTC.

The chain joins TRBV9 to TRBJ2-3, with 10 bases lining up with TRBD2. The trim removed 0 bases at V and 6 bases at J, leaving 10 bases unmatched. Per the germline V gene, CDR1 is SGDLS and CDR2 is YYNGEE. CDR3 length equals 17 residues. The CDR3 reads CASSVAYSGGAPDTQYF. In nucleotides, the CDR3 is TGTGCCAGCAGCGTAGCTTACAGCGGGGGGGCACCCGATACGCAGTATTTT.

In this sample, this clonotype turned up many times. This chain links TRBV6-5 with TRBJ1-2; 10 bases fit TRBD1. The J segment lost 5 bases and the V segment lost 5 bases, leaving 8 bases of the junction unmatched. CDR3 length equals 15 residues. The germline CDR1 and CDR2 sequences are MNHEY and SVGAGI. The DNA for the CDR3 is TGTGCCAGCAGTGTCTCCGGGACAGGGGAATATGGCTACACCTTC. Protein product: CASSVSGTGEYGYTF.

This clonotype was counted a few times. The chain combines TRBV7-3 with TRBJ2-3; TRBD1 matches 9 bases. In germline, CDR1 is SGHTA, CDR2 FQGTGA. CDR3 length equals 15 residues. V was pared by 5 bases and J by 2 bases, with 5 bases of the junction left unmatched. The CDR3 coding sequence is TGTGCCAGCAGCCGGACAGGGGAACTCACAGATACGCAGTATTTT. Its protein is CASSRTGELTDTQYF.

In the case of this clonotype: Germline and junction disagree at one end, which may indicate a read error. The chain joins TRBV29-1 to TRBJ2-5; no definite D call. The CDR3 is 12 residues long. CDR1 and CDR2 from the germline V gene are SQVTM and ANQGSEA. This chain's CDR3 is CSGENGYNEQYF. The DNA of the CDR3 is TGCAGCGGTGAAAACGGTTACAATGAGCAGTACTTC. The full variable domain, with the rest looked up from reference TRBV29-1 and TRBJ2-5, is SAVISQKPSRDICQRGTSLTIQCQVDSQVTMMFWYRQQPGQSLTLIATANQGSEATYESGFVIDKFPISRPNLTFSTLTVSNMSPEDSSIYLCSGENGYNEQYFGPGTRLLVL.

The gene calls are TRBV10-3 and TRBJ1-2; no firm D call. The CDR3 is 14 amino acids. Between the trimmed V and J ends, which lost 3 bases and 5 bases, there was a span of 13 bases. From germline, CDR1 is ENHRY and CDR2 SYGVKD. Here the CDR3 reads CAISDGDVAYGYTF. CDR3 nucleotides: TGTGCCATCAGTGATGGGGATGTCGCATATGGCTACACCTTC.

This clonotype was detected only a few times. V usage is TRBV2 and J usage is TRBJ1-5, with 8 nucleotides matching TRBD1. Germline V gives CDR1 SNHLY, CDR2 FYNNEI. The CDR3 length is 16 residues. The V gene end was trimmed by 6 bases and the J gene end by 4 bases; junction bases not matched to a gene: 11. This CDR3 reads CASRGQVFVGNQPQHF. The DNA of the CDR3 is TGTGCCAGCAGGGGACAGGTTTTTGTGGGAAATCAGCCCCAGCATTTT.

V is TRBV5-1 and J is TRBJ2-1; 10 bases agree with TRBD2. Losses at the gene ends were 7 bases for V and 9 bases for J; bases not matched to a gene: 10. CDR1 is SGHRS, CDR2 YFSETQ, per germline. The CDR3 length is 14 residues. CDR3 in DNA: TGCGCCAGCTTTGACCAGCGGGGGGGGGGTGAGCAGTTCTTC. Its protein is CASFDQRGGGEQFF.

A few counts support this clonotype. The chain uses TRBV20-1 and TRBJ2-1; D perhaps matches TRBD2 (6 bases). Looked up from germline, CDR1 is DFQATT and CDR2 is SNEGSKA (reference sequence). V lost 1 base, J lost 5 bases, and 15 bases lay in between. This CDR3 is 15 amino acids long. CDR3 protein: CSARVPGTQDNEQFF. The CDR3 DNA reads TGCAGTGCTAGAGTTCCCGGGACTCAAGACAATGAGCAGTTCTTC.

The chain employs TRBV12-3 or TRBV12-4 and TRBJ1-6; weak D call: TRBD1 (5 bases). Trimming removed 5 bases from V and 7 bases from J, with 15 bases in between. CDR3 size: 15 residues. CDR3 DNA sequence: TGTGCCAGCAGTCCCGGTGGGACGACCAATTCACCCCTCCACTTT. Its protein product is CASSPGGTTNSPLHF.

The chain is built from TRBV3-1 and TRBJ1-6, with D unresolved. The V and J ends lost 6 bases and 8 bases respectively, with 14 bases between them. The CDR3 spans 14 residues. The germline V gene encodes CDR1 LGHDT and CDR2 YNNKEL (reference sequence). The CDR3 region is CASSHAARDSPLHF. Written as DNA, the CDR3 is TGTGCCAGCAGTCACGCCGCACGGGATTCACCCCTCCACTTT. Combining the CDR3 with reference TRBV3-1 and TRBJ1-6 gives the whole variable domain DTAVSQTPKYLVTQMGNDKSIKCEQNLGHDTMYWYKQDSKKFLKIMFSYNNKELIINETVPNRFSPKSPDKAHLNLHINSLELGDSAVYFCASSHAARDSPLHFGNGTRLTVT.

J is TRBJ2-1 and V is TRBV27; 9 nucleotides align to TRBD2. The CDR3 totals 16 residues. The germline gives CDR1 MNHEY, CDR2 SMNVEV (reference sequence). V shed 8 bases, J shed 4 bases, and the junction held 12 bases outside the gene matches. In nucleotides, the CDR3 is TGTGCCAGCGTACACCAGCCGGGACTAGCTTACAATGAGCAGTTCTTC. Residues: CASVHQPGLAYNEQFF.

J is TRBJ1-5 and V is TRBV28, with 7 positions matching TRBD1. Per germline, CDR1 MDHEN and CDR2 SYDVKM. The V segment lost 6 bases and the J segment 5 bases; nucleotides outside the gene matches: 10. The CDR3 has 15 amino acids. The chain's CDR3 is CASSPIRTGHQPQHF. The CDR3 DNA reads as TGTGCCAGCAGCCCGATAAGGACAGGACATCAGCCCCAGCATTTT.

This clonotype was observed a single time. This chain connects TRBV7-8 to TRBJ2-1; tentatively, D is TRBD2 (6 bases). The CDR3 length is 16 residues. Germline assignment: CDR1 SGHVS and CDR2 FQNEAQ. V shed 5 bases and J shed 9 bases, with 23 bases lying between them. The CDR3 spells CASSKSPGSGRGEQFF. As DNA, the CDR3 is TGTGCCAGCAGCAAGAGCCCGGGCTCCGGGCGGGGTGAGCAGTTCTTC.